Below are 4 T cell receptor beta chains sequenced from a single sample in a study of T cell responses to AZD1222 COVID-19 vaccine. Sequencing used immunoSEQ multiplex PCR; TCRdb keeps in-frame clones, though not all of them. The table records some 150,000 clones, approximately 88% of them present only once. This sample comprised peripheral blood, obtained on day 0 of AZD1222 vaccination. These receptors were collected from an adult in good health.

This chain uses TRBV19 with TRBJ2-5, with TRBD2 matching 9 bases. V was pared by 8 bases and J by 5 bases, with 12 bases of the junction left unmatched. Germline V CDR1 and CDR2: LNHDA, SQIVND (reference sequence). The CDR3 totals 15 residues. The chain's CDR3 is CASHVGSGSTETQYF. In DNA, the CDR3 is TGTGCCAGTCATGTAGGTAGCGGGAGTACGGAGACCCAGTACTTC.

On this clone: Its ends do not fully match the called genes, so a read error is possible. The chain couples TRBV7-9 to TRBJ2-1; TRBD2 aligns across 11 bases. Germline V gene lookup returns CDR1 SEHNR and CDR2 FQNEAQ (reference sequence). The CDR3 runs to 15 residues. The CDR3 reads CASSVAGGYYNEQFF. In DNA form, the CDR3 reads TGTGCCAGCAGCGTAGCGGGGGGGTATTACAATGAGCAGTTCTTC.

The J gene is TRBJ1-2, the V gene TRBV2; unclear D gene. Germline CDR1 is SNHLY and CDR2 is FYNNEI. The V and J ends lost 4 bases and 6 bases respectively, with 12 bases between them. The CDR3 contains 13 residues. For the CDR3, the DNA is TGTGCCAGCAGTGTCCGGCAGATGGATGGCTACACCTTC. The encoded protein is CASSVRQMDGYTF.

The chain has TRBV6-6 and TRBJ2-2; tentatively, D is TRBD1 (6 bases). The CDR3 loop spans 14 amino acids. CDR1 is MNHNY and CDR2 is SVGAGI in the germline V gene (reference sequence). V lost 8 bases and J lost 0, with 10 bases in between. CDR3 amino acids: CASGEGANTGELFF. The CDR3 DNA is TGTGCCAGCGGAGAGGGGGCGAACACCGGGGAGCTGTTTTTT.